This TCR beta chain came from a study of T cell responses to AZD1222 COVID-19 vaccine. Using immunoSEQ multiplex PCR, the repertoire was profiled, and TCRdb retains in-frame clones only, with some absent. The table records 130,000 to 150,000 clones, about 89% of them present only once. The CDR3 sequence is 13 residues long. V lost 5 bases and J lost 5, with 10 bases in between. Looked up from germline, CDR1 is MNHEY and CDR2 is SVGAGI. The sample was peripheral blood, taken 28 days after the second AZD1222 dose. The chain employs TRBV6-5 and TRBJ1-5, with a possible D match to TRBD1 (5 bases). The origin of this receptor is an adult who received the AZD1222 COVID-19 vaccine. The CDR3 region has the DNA TGTGCCAGCAGTCAGGGAAGAGATCAGCCCCAGCATTTT. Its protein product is CASSQGRDQPQHF.